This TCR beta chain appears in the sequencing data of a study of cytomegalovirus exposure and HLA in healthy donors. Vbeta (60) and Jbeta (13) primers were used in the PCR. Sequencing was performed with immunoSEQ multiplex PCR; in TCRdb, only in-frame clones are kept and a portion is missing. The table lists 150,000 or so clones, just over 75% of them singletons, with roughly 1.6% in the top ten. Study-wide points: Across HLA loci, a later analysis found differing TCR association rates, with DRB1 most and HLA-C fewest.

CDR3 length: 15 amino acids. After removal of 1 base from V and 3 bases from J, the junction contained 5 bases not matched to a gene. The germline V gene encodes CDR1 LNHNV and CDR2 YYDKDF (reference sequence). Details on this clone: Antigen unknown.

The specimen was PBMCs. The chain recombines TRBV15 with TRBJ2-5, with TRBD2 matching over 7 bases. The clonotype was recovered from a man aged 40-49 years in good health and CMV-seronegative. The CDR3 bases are TGTGCCACCAGCAGAGGAGGGAGGGCAGAAGAGACCCAGTACTTC. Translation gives CATSRGGRAEETQYF.